The TCR beta chain under discussion was sequenced for a study of CD8 T cells in ankylosing spondylitis. Points from the study as a whole: Ankylosing spondylitis blood seemed to carry a telltale TCR beta motif made of roughly 8 highly homologous variants. In synovial fluid and blood from reactive arthritis, some motif variants were previously reported.

A remark on this clonotype: The antigen is undetermined.

The TCR beta libraries were generated through quantitative 5'-RACE incorporating molecular barcodes. One entry per CDR3 protein, called by TCRdb with MiXCR from the 5' RACE reads. This sample has 100,000 to 150,000 distinct CDR3 sequences; more than 15% occur once, and the top ten carry approximately 30%. This CDR3 comprises 16 residues. V shed 4 bases and J 7 bases; nucleotides not matched to a gene: 12. Germline lookup yields CDR1 MGHDK and CDR2 SYGVNS. Sequencing was carried out using blood, either unsorted or a sorted T cell fraction (not recorded which). The chain is built from TRBV25-1 and TRBJ2-2; 7 bases map to TRBD2. The clonotype was recovered from a male donor with ankylosing spondylitis. CDR3 protein: CASSALGAGVVGELFF. The CDR3 nucleotides are TGTGCCAGCAGTGCCTTAGGGGCGGGAGTCGTCGGGGAGCTGTTTTTT.